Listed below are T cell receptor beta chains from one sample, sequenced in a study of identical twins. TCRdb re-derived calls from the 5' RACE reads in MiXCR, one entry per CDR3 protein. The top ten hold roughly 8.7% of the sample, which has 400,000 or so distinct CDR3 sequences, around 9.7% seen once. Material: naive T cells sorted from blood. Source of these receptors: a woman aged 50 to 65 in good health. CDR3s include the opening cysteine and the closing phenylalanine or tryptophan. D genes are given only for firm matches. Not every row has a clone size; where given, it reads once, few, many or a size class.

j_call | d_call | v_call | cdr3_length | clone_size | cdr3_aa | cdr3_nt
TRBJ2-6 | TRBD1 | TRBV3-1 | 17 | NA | CASSPRTGGFGANVLTF | TGTGCCAGCAGCCCCCGGACAGGGGGTTTTGGGGCCAACGTCCTGACTTTC
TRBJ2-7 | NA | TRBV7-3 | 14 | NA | CASSKDGWTYEQYF | TGTGCCAGCAGTAAAGACGGCTGGACCTACGAGCAGTACTTC
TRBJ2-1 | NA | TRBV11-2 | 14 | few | CASSLVPGSNEQFF | TGTGCCAGCAGCTTAGTGCCAGGGTCGAATGAGCAGTTCTTC
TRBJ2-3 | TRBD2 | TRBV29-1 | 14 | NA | CSVEGLAGADTQYF | TGCAGCGTTGAGGGACTAGCGGGAGCAGATACGCAGTATTTT
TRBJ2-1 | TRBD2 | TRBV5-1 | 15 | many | CASSHSGAIYNEQFF | TGCGCCAGCAGCCACAGCGGGGCCATCTACAATGAGCAGTTCTTC
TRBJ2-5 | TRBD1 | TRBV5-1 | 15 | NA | CASSFGDRTQETQYF | TGCGCCAGCAGCTTCGGGGACAGAACCCAAGAGACCCAGTACTTC
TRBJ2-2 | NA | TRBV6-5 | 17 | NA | CASSQYRQTANTGELFF | TGTGCCAGCAGTCAATACAGACAGACCGCGAACACCGGGGAGCTGTTTTTT
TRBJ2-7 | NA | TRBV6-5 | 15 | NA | CASSRGFQEGNEQYF | TGTGCCAGCTCCCGGGGATTTCAGGAGGGCAACGAGCAGTACTTC
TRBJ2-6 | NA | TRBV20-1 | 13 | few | CSAIWDGANVLTF | TGCAGTGCTATTTGGGACGGGGCCAACGTCCTGACTTTC
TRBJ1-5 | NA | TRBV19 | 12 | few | CAVGGRNQPQHF | TGTGCAGTAGGGGGGCGCAATCAGCCCCAGCATTTT
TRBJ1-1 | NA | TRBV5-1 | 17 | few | CASSGTGSGTSNTEAFF | TGCGCCAGCAGCGGAACAGGGTCGGGAACCTCGAACACTGAAGCTTTCTTT
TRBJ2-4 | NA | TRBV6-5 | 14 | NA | CASRELGGRNIQYF | TGTGCCAGCAGGGAACTAGGAGGAAGGAACATTCAGTACTTC
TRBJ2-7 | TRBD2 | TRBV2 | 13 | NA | CASKEREIYEQYF | TGTGCCAGCAAGGAGCGGGAGATTTACGAGCAGTACTTC
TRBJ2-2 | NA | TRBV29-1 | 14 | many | CSADPPGDTGELFF | TGCAGCGCCGACCCCCCAGGGGACACCGGGGAGCTGTTTTTT
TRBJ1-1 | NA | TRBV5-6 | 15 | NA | CASSLVQGRDTEAFF | TGTGCCAGCAGCTTGGTCCAGGGAAGGGACACTGAAGCTTTCTTT
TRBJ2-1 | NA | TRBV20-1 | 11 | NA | CSVKGINEQFF | TGCAGTGTAAAGGGGATCAATGAGCAGTTCTTC
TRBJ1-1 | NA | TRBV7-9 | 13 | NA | CASSFWRGTEAFF | TGTGCCAGCAGCTTTTGGCGGGGCACTGAAGCTTTCTTT
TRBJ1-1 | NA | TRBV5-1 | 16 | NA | CASSLVGAISNTEAFF | TGCGCCAGCAGCTTGGTCGGGGCGATTTCGAACACTGAAGCTTTCTTT
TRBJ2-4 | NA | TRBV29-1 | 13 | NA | CSATGLRKNIQYF | TGCAGCGCAACGGGACTGCGCAAAAACATTCAGTACTTC
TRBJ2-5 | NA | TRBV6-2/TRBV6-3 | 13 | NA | CASSYEASWTQYF | TGTGCCAGCAGTTACGAGGCCTCATGGACCCAGTACTTC
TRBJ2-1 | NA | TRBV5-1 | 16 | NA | CASSLVVGGAMGEQFF | TGCGCCAGCAGCTTGGTGGTGGGCGGTGCGATGGGTGAGCAGTTCTTC
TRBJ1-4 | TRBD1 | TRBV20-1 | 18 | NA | CSARLQTGGPGANEKLFF | TGCAGTGCTAGACTACAGACAGGGGGCCCTGGAGCTAATGAAAAACTGTTTTTT
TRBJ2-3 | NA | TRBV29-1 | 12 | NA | CSVVERGDTQYF | TGCAGCGTTGTGGAGAGGGGGGACACGCAGTATTTT
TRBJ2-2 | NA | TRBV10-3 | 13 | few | CAISGTVSGELFF | TGTGCCATCAGTGGGACAGTAAGCGGGGAGCTGTTTTTT
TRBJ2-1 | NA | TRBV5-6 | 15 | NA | CASSFFRIGVNEQFF | TGTGCCAGCAGCTTCTTTCGGATAGGAGTAAATGAGCAGTTCTTC
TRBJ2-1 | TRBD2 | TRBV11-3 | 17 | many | CASSLDLASGAYNEQFF | TGTGCCAGCAGCTTAGATCTAGCTAGCGGGGCCTACAATGAGCAGTTCTTC
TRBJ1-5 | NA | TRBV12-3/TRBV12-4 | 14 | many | CASSITGSQGPQHF | TGTGCCAGCAGTATTACAGGATCGCAGGGGCCCCAGCATTTT
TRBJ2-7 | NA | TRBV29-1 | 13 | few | CSVREGGKGEQYF | TGCAGCGTTCGAGAGGGCGGGAAAGGCGAGCAGTACTTC
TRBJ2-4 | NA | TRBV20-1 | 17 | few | CSARDGDLTSAKNIQYF | TGCAGTGCTAGAGATGGAGACCTTACCTCGGCCAAAAACATTCAGTACTTC
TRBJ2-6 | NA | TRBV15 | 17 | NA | CATSRENARAGANVLTF | TGTGCCACCAGCAGAGAAAATGCCCGGGCTGGGGCCAACGTCCTGACTTTC
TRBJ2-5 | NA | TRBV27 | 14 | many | CASSSQDSLETQYF | TGTGCCAGCAGTTCCCAGGACAGCTTAGAGACCCAGTACTTC
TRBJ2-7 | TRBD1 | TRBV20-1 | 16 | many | CSAIYRDRRSSYEQYF | TGCAGTGCCATATACCGGGACAGGAGGAGCTCCTACGAGCAGTACTTC
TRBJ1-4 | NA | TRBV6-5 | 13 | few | CASSFDKVEKLFF | TGTGCCAGCAGTTTCGACAAGGTCGAAAAACTGTTTTTT
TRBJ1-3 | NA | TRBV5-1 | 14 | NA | CASSLDGLGNTIYF | TGCGCCAGCAGCCTGGACGGGCTCGGAAACACCATATATTTT
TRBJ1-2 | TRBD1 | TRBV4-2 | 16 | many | CASSRGQGATNYGYTF | TGTGCCAGCAGCCGGGGACAGGGGGCCACTAACTATGGCTACACCTTC
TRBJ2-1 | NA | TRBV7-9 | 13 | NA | CAQNDDSYNEQFF | TGTGCTCAAAATGACGACTCCTACAATGAGCAGTTCTTC
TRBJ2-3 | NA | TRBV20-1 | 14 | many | CSARRPQGTDTQYF | TGCAGTGCTAGACGGCCGCAAGGGACAGATACGCAGTATTTT
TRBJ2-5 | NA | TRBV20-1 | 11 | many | CSARGAGAQYF | TGCAGTGCTAGGGGGGCGGGGGCCCAGTACTTC
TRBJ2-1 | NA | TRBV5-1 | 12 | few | CASSPVPWEQFF | TGCGCCAGCAGCCCTGTCCCGTGGGAGCAGTTCTTC
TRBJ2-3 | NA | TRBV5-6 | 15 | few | CASSLEAGSTDTQYF | TGTGCCAGCAGCTTGGAAGCAGGCAGCACAGATACGCAGTATTTT
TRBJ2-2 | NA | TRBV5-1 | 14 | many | CASSLNVNTGELFF | TGCGCCAGCAGCTTGAACGTAAACACCGGGGAGCTGTTTTTT
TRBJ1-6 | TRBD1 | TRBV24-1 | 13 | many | CATSRDRDSPLHF | TGTGCCACCAGCCGGGACAGGGATTCACCCCTCCACTTT
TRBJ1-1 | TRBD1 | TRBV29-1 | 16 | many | CSVDPRDRGLNTEAFF | TGCAGCGTTGACCCCCGGGACAGGGGGCTTAACACTGAAGCTTTCTTT
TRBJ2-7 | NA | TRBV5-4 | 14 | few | CASSLDEGRYEQYF | TGTGCCAGCAGCTTGGATGAGGGCCGCTACGAGCAGTACTTC
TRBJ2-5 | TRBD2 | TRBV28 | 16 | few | CASSSPGTRGRETQYF | TGTGCCAGCAGTTCACCCGGGACTAGAGGAAGAGAGACCCAGTACTTC
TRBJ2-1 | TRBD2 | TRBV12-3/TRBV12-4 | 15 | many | CASSPTWPSGNEQFF | TGTGCCAGCAGCCCGACCTGGCCTAGCGGGAATGAGCAGTTCTTC
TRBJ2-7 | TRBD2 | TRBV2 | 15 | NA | CASSAVGTSPYEQYF | TGTGCCAGCAGTGCGGTCGGGACTAGTCCCTACGAGCAGTACTTC
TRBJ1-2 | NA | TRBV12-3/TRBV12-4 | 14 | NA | CASSPRLTSRGYTF | TGTGCCAGCAGTCCCCGACTCACTTCGCGGGGCTACACCTTC
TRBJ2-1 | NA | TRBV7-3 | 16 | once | CASSLNPRELDNEQFF | TGTGCCAGCAGCTTAAATCCTCGGGAGTTAGACAATGAGCAGTTCTTC
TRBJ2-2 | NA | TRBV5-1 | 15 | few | CASIRDGLATGELFF | TGCGCCAGCATCAGGGATGGACTGGCAACCGGGGAGCTGTTTTTT
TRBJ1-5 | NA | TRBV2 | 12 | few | CAAQDINQPQHF | TGTGCCGCACAGGACATCAATCAGCCCCAGCATTTT
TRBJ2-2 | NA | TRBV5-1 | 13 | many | CASSLDGTGELFF | TGCGCCAGCAGCTTGGATGGCACCGGGGAGCTGTTTTTT
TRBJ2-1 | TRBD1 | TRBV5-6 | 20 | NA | CASSASGQGEFGVRYNEQFF | TGTGCCAGCAGCGCCTCGGGACAGGGGGAATTCGGGGTACGGTACAATGAGCAGTTCTTC
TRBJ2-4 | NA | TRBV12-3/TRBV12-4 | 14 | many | CASSLSGAKNIQYF | TGTGCCAGCAGTTTATCTGGAGCCAAAAACATTCAGTACTTC
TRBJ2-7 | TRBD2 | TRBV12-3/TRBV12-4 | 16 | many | CASSERGGRIIYEQYF | TGTGCCAGCAGTGAACGGGGGGGCAGAATAATCTACGAGCAGTACTTC
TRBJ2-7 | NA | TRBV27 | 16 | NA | CASSWSLMGSPYEQYF | TGTGCCAGCAGTTGGAGTTTGATGGGATCTCCCTACGAGCAGTACTTC